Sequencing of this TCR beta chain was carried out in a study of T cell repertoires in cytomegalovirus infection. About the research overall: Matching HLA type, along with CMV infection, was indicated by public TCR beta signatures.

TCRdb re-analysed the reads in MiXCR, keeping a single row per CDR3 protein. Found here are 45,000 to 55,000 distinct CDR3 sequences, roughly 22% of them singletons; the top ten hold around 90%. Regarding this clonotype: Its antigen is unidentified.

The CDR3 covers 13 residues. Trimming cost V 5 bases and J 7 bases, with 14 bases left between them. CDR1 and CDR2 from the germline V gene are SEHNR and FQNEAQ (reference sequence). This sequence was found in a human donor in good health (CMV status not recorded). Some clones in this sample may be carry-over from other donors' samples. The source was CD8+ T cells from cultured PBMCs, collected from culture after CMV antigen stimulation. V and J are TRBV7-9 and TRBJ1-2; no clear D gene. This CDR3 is CASSPEGRPGYTF. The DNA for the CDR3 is TGTGCCAGCAGCCCAGAGGGCAGGCCTGGCTACACCTTC.